This TCR beta chain came from a study of T cell changes during pregnancy in multiple sclerosis. Germline V lookup: CDR1 SNHLY, CDR2 FYNNEI. The CDR3 length is 14 residues. Unmatched junction bases numbered 7, after V lost 8 bases and J lost 3 bases. Here immunoSEQ multiplex PCR was the method, and the copy in TCRdb shows in-frame clones only, minus some. The data show roughly 33,000 clones, with about nine tenths seen just once and 2.8% held by the top ten. This specimen consisted of CD4+ T cells from peripheral blood mononuclear cells, obtained in the third trimester of pregnancy. This receptor was obtained from a female donor in good health, enrolled as a control in a pregnancy study. The V gene is TRBV2, the J gene TRBJ1-5, with 7 bases fitting TRBD1. CDR3 in amino acids: CASARQGDNQPQHF. For the CDR3, the DNA is TGTGCCAGCGCCAGACAGGGAGACAATCAGCCCCAGCATTTT.